This T cell receptor beta chain was observed in a study of cytomegalovirus exposure and HLA in healthy donors. This clone came up once. Its antigen is not known. V lost 3 bases, J lost 9 bases, and 20 bases lay in between. The CDR3 runs to 15 residues. In germline, CDR1 is SNHLY, CDR2 FYNNEI. General study findings and limits: In vitro, a few CMV-associated chains proved specific for CMV antigens. The authors enumerated some 170 TCR beta chains as linked to cytomegalovirus.

Produced via immunoSEQ multiplex PCR; TCRdb's table is partial and in-frame only. The sample comprises hundreds of thousands of clones, more than 75% of which are singletons, and roughly 2% rests with the top ten. These donors were members of the approximately 110-subject validation cohort, a group separate from the roughly 670-subject first cohort. This sequence originates from a woman aged 18 to 35 in good health and CMV-seropositive. Sequencing input: PBMCs. The rearrangement uses TRBV2 and TRBJ1-1, with a possible D match to TRBD1 (5 bases). The CDR3 DNA sequence: TGTGCCAGCAGTGACCCTGGGGTTGACAGACAGAAAGCTTTCTTT. It encodes CASSDPGVDRQKAFF.